This TCR beta chain appears in the sequencing data of a study of blood T cell repertoires in COVID-19. Study overall: Both acute and convalescent COVID-19 samples were obtained from the United States, Italy and Spain.

The ends were cut back, 4 bases at V and 8 bases at J, with 11 bases in the middle. The CDR3 runs to 13 residues. In germline, CDR1 is SEHNR, CDR2 FQNEAQ (reference sequence). Assignment of participants to cohorts was predicated upon participant-reported clinical history. Two consecutive negative NP/OP PCR tests, clearance, or resolved symptoms defined Cohort 3 recovery. In its sample, this clone was seen once. The assay was immunoSEQ multiplex PCR, and TCRdb's table has in-frame clones only and misses some. There are more than 300,000 clones in the sample; around nine tenths occur only once, and less than 1.5% lies in the top ten.

This receptor was obtained from a woman between 18 and 30 years old who had recovered from COVID-19. The J gene is TRBJ1-4, the V gene TRBV7-9; the D gene is possibly TRBD1 (5 bases). Material: PBMCs or T cells enriched from blood (not recorded which). CDR3 in amino acids: CASSSQAREKLFF. Here the CDR3 DNA reads TGTGCCAGCAGCTCACAGGCTCGGGAAAAACTGTTTTTT. Combining the CDR3 with reference TRBV7-9 and TRBJ1-4 gives the whole variable domain DTGVSQNPRHKITKRGQNVTFRCDPISEHNRLYWYRQTLGQGPEFLTYFQNEAQLEKSRLLSDRFSAERPKGSFSTLEIQRTEQGDSAMYLCASSSQAREKLFFGSGTQLSVL.